These T cell receptor beta chains were read from a single sample in a study of T cell responses to AZD1222 COVID-19 vaccine. TCRdb's copy holds only in-frame clones and misses some; the assay was immunoSEQ multiplex PCR. This table has tens of thousands of clones, roughly 88% appearing once. The sequenced sample was peripheral blood, obtained 28 days after the second AZD1222 dose. The source is an adult who received the AZD1222 COVID-19 vaccine. Each CDR3 is given with its conserved first and last residue. A D gene is named only where the DNA matches it firmly. Only part of the rows carry a size: once, few, many, or a class if the clone is expanded.

D gene | CDR3 length | clone size | J gene | V gene | CDR3 protein | CDR3 DNA
TRBD1 | 16 | . | TRBJ1-5 | TRBV10-2 | CASGGQGGGSNQPQHF | TGCGCCAGCGGGGGACAGGGCGGGGGTAGCAATCAGCCCCAGCATTTT
TRBD2 | 17 | . | TRBJ2-7 | TRBV13 | CASSPLGLAGASYEQYF | TGTGCCAGCAGCCCCTTGGGACTAGCGGGGGCCAGCTACGAGCAGTACTTC
. | 14 | . | TRBJ2-2 | TRBV3-1/TRBV3-2 | CASSQDLTVGELFF | TGTGCCAGCAGCCAAGATCTAACGGTCGGGGAGCTGTTTTTT
. | 12 | . | TRBJ2-7 | TRBV30 | CAWRRPEGEQYF | TGTGCCTGGAGACGGCCGGAGGGCGAGCAGTACTTC
TRBD1 | 16 | . | TRBJ1-6 | TRBV5-4 | CASSRAPQGANSPLHF | TGTGCCAGCAGCCGTGCACCCCAGGGGGCTAATTCACCCCTCCACTTT
. | 16 | . | TRBJ2-7 | TRBV7-9 | CASSLNVPTDPYEQYF | TGTGCCAGCAGCTTAAATGTCCCGACGGACCCCTACGAGCAGTACTTC
. | 12 | . | TRBJ2-2 | TRBV9 | CASSASLGELFF | TGTGCCAGCAGCGCCTCCCTCGGGGAGCTGTTTTTT
. | 13 | . | TRBJ1-2 | TRBV9 | CASSVSGNYGYTF | TGTGCCAGCAGCGTATCCGGTAACTATGGCTACACCTTC
. | 11 | . | TRBJ1-1 | TRBV12-3/TRBV12-4 | CASSTRQEAFF | TGTGCCAGCAGTACCCGACAGGAAGCTTTCTTT
. | 16 | . | TRBJ2-3 | TRBV3-1/TRBV3-2 | CASSQGPGATSDTQYF | TGTGCCAGCAGCCAAGGCCCAGGGGCCACCTCAGATACGCAGTATTTT
. | 15 | . | TRBJ1-4 | TRBV28 | CASSSPTLPFEKLFF | TGTGCCAGCAGTTCCCCCACCCTACCGTTCGAAAAACTGTTTTTT
. | 15 | . | TRBJ2-7 | TRBV28 | CASSPSGRSSYEQYF | TGTGCCAGCAGTCCCTCAGGACGGAGCTCCTACGAGCAGTACTTC
. | 15 | . | TRBJ2-1 | TRBV2 | CASSKNSAIYNEQFF | TGTGCCAGCAGTAAAAATTCGGCGATTTACAATGAGCAGTTCTTC
TRBD1 | 14 | . | TRBJ2-5 | TRBV18 | CASSVGTAQETQYF | TGTGCCAGCTCAGTGGGGACAGCCCAAGAGACCCAGTACTTC
TRBD2 | 15 | . | TRBJ2-7 | TRBV7-2 | CASSPNSSGGREQYF | TGTGCCAGCAGCCCAAACAGTAGCGGGGGGCGCGAGCAGTACTTC
TRBD2 | 18 | . | TRBJ2-3 | TRBV9 | CASSVSGLAGIRTDTQYF | TGTGCCAGCAGCGTATCTGGACTAGCGGGGATTCGCACAGATACGCAGTATTTT
. | 17 | . | TRBJ2-3 | TRBV7-8 | CASSLEALAGSLDTQYF | TGTGCCAGCAGCTTAGAGGCCCTAGCCGGCTCCCTAGATACGCAGTATTTT
TRBD1 | 14 | once | TRBJ1-2 | TRBV18 | CASSRTGELGGYTF | TGTGCCAGCTCAAGGACAGGGGAGCTGGGTGGCTACACCTTC
. | 15 | . | TRBJ1-3 | TRBV5-6 | CASSLVGGIWNTIYF | TGTGCCAGCAGCTTGGTCGGGGGGATCTGGAACACCATATATTTT
. | 14 | . | TRBJ2-7 | TRBV19 | CASSTRVPPYEQYF | TGTGCCAGTAGTACGAGGGTCCCACCTTACGAGCAGTACTTC
. | 15 | . | TRBJ2-3 | TRBV11-2 | CASSYGRGGTDTQYF | TGTGCCAGCAGCTACGGAAGGGGCGGGACAGATACGCAGTATTTT
TRBD1 | 18 | . | TRBJ2-6 | TRBV9 | CASSAHLTGRGGANVLTF | TGTGCCAGCAGCGCCCACCTGACAGGGCGTGGAGGGGCCAACGTCCTGACTTTC
TRBD1 | 15 | . | TRBJ1-1 | TRBV28 | CASRVRDRRNTEAFF | TGTGCCAGCAGGGTAAGGGACAGGCGGAACACTGAAGCTTTCTTT
. | 13 | . | TRBJ1-6 | TRBV2 | CASREFRNSPLHF | TGTGCCAGCAGGGAGTTTAGAAATTCACCCCTCCACTTT
TRBD1 | 14 | . | TRBJ2-7 | TRBV7-8 | CASSLRTGVGEQYF | TGTGCCAGCAGCCTCCGGACAGGGGTGGGAGAGCAGTACTTC
TRBD1 | 15 | . | TRBJ2-2 | TRBV7-2 | CASSRWDRGTGELFF | TGTGCCAGCAGTCGATGGGACAGGGGCACCGGGGAGCTGTTTTTT
. | 14 | . | TRBJ2-7 | TRBV4-3 | CASSQVGRTYEQYF | TGCGCCAGCAGCCAAGTCGGTCGTACCTACGAGCAGTACTTC
. | 14 | once | TRBJ2-7 | TRBV4-1 | CASSRLQLSYEQYF | TGCGCCAGCAGCCGGCTACAGCTATCCTACGAGCAGTACTTC
TRBD1 | 14 | . | TRBJ2-7 | TRBV4-1 | CASSQTGTTYEQYF | TGCGCCAGCAGCCAGACAGGGACGACCTACGAGCAGTACTTC
. | 12 | . | TRBJ1-1 | TRBV6-5 | CASSSGGRDAFF | TGTGCCAGCAGCTCCGGAGGGCGGGATGCTTTCTTT
. | 14 | . | TRBJ2-3 | TRBV3-1/TRBV3-2 | CASSQGRTSDTQYF | TGTGCCAGCAGCCAGGGTCGGACTTCCGATACGCAGTATTTT
. | 16 | . | TRBJ1-5 | TRBV7-2 | CASSLGTVTLNQPQHF | TGTGCCAGCAGCTTAGGGACAGTAACCCTCAATCAGCCCCAGCATTTT
TRBD1 | 15 | . | TRBJ1-4 | TRBV7-6 | CASSRQGLGSEKLFF | TGTGCCAGCAGCAGACAGGGACTGGGAAGTGAAAAACTGTTTTTT
. | 14 | few | TRBJ2-5 | TRBV25-1 | CASSVPGGGETQYF | TGTGCCAGCAGTGTCCCCGGTGGGGGCGAGACCCAGTACTTC
TRBD1 | 15 | . | TRBJ2-7 | TRBV5-1 | CASSSLQGASYEQYF | TGCGCCAGCAGCTCCTTACAGGGGGCGAGCTACGAGCAGTACTTC
. | 13 | once | TRBJ2-7 | TRBV7-7 | CASSLANSYEQYF | TGTGCCAGCAGCTTAGCGAACTCCTACGAGCAGTACTTC
TRBD1 | 16 | . | TRBJ2-3 | TRBV18 | CASSPTPGQPTDTQYF | TGTGCCAGCTCACCCACTCCGGGACAGCCCACAGATACGCAGTATTTT
TRBD2 | 15 | . | TRBJ2-7 | TRBV9 | CASSVGARGSYEQYF | TGTGCCAGCAGCGTAGGAGCGCGGGGGTCCTACGAGCAGTACTTC
. | 13 | once | TRBJ2-7 | TRBV25-1 | CASSERQGHEQYF | TGTGCCAGCAGTGAAAGGCAGGGTCACGAGCAGTACTTC
TRBD1 | 15 | . | TRBJ2-7 | TRBV19 | CASSIEGTGNYEQYF | TGTGCCAGTAGTATAGAGGGGACAGGGAACTACGAGCAGTACTTC
. | 15 | . | TRBJ2-3 | TRBV10-3 | CAILNDLAGGGTQYF | TGTGCCATCCTAAACGATCTAGCCGGGGGTGGTACGCAGTATTTT
TRBD2 | 18 | . | TRBJ2-7 | TRBV7-3 | CASSLLIRLAGVFYEQYF | TGTGCCAGCAGCCTACTAATCCGACTAGCGGGGGTATTCTACGAGCAGTACTTC
. | 15 | . | TRBJ2-7 | TRBV6-2/TRBV6-3 | CASTPLTGFSYEQYF | TGTGCCAGCACCCCCCTTACAGGTTTCTCCTACGAGCAGTACTTC
TRBD1 | 19 | . | TRBJ2-3 | TRBV5-1 | CASSLDRGPTALGTDTQYF | TGCGCCAGCAGCTTGGACAGGGGGCCTACGGCACTCGGCACAGATACGCAGTATTTT
. | 11 | . | TRBJ2-5 | TRBV19 | CASSFRETQYF | TGTGCCAGTAGTTTCCGAGAGACCCAGTACTTC
TRBD1 | 15 | few | TRBJ2-7 | TRBV10-3 | CAISESTRQGYEQYF | TGTGCCATCAGTGAGTCGACTCGACAGGGCTACGAGCAGTACTTC
TRBD1 | 14 | . | TRBJ1-1 | TRBV28 | CASSLRGLGTEAFF | TGTGCCAGCAGTTTAAGGGGGCTCGGGACTGAAGCTTTCTTT
. | 14 | . | TRBJ1-5 | TRBV4-1 | CASSPRGVDQPQHF | TGCGCCAGCAGCCCTAGAGGGGTCGATCAGCCCCAGCATTTT
. | 17 | . | TRBJ2-2 | TRBV28 | CASSPWGSGSVSFSLFF | TGTGCCAGCAGCCCCTGGGGTAGCGGTTCTGTTTCGTTTTCGCTGTTTTTT
. | 14 | . | TRBJ2-6 | TRBV2 | CASPRGSGANVLTF | TGTGCCAGCCCCCGCGGGTCTGGGGCCAACGTCCTGACTTTC
TRBD1 | 13 | . | TRBJ1-1 | TRBV6-5 | CASSYSRGREAFF | TGTGCCAGCAGTTACTCCAGGGGGAGAGAAGCTTTCTTT
. | 14 | . | TRBJ1-4 | TRBV19 | CASSIRGSNEKLFF | TGTGCCAGTAGTATACGGGGTTCTAATGAAAAACTGTTTTTT
TRBD2 | 17 | . | TRBJ2-1 | TRBV4-3 | CASSQGPAGGSYNEQFF | TGCGCCAGCAGCCAAGGTCCAGCGGGGGGGTCCTACAATGAGCAGTTCTTC
. | 17 | . | TRBJ2-2 | TRBV4-3 | CASSQDGGGLHTGELFF | TGCGCCAGCAGCCAAGACGGAGGGGGGCTACACACCGGGGAGCTGTTTTTT
. | 14 | . | TRBJ1-5 | TRBV30 | CAWSPRLGDQPQHF | TGTGCCTGGAGTCCTCGGTTGGGAGATCAGCCCCAGCATTTT
. | 16 | . | TRBJ2-1 | TRBV27 | CASSYNRESSYNEQFF | TGTGCCAGCAGTTACAACCGAGAGAGCTCCTACAATGAGCAGTTCTTC
. | 16 | . | TRBJ2-2 | TRBV21-1 | CASSSRPGVDTGELFF | TGTGCCAGCAGCTCCCGCCCCGGGGTGGACACCGGGGAGCTGTTTTTT
TRBD1 | 14 | . | TRBJ2-3 | TRBV6-1 | CASFPGGRTDTQYF | TGTGCCAGCTTTCCAGGGGGCCGCACAGATACGCAGTATTTT
TRBD2 | 17 | . | TRBJ2-7 | TRBV25-1 | CASSPAGTSGGLYEQYF | TGTGCCAGCAGTCCCGCCGGGACTAGCGGGGGGCTGTACGAGCAGTACTTC
. | 16 | . | TRBJ1-6 | TRBV11-2 | CASSSSQPAGPSPLHF | TGTGCCAGCAGCTCCAGCCAACCGGCGGGGCCTTCACCCCTCCACTTT